One sample yielded the 7 T cell receptor beta chains listed below, sequenced in a study of blood T cell repertoires in COVID-19. Assay used: immunoSEQ multiplex PCR; TCRdb lists only in-frame clones, some missing. The profile shows more than 95,000 clones, 81% of them singletons. What was sequenced was peripheral blood. The receptors derive from a woman between 45 and 60 years old with acute or convalescent COVID-19.

This clone occurred once. V usage is TRBV5-5 and J usage is TRBJ1-1; D is uncertain. Germline V gene sequence: CDR1 SGHKS, CDR2 YYEKEE (reference sequence). Trimming took off 5 bases at V and 5 bases at J, with 10 bases between the two ends. The CDR3 runs to 12 residues. CDR3 sequence: CASSSPLTEAFF. CDR3 nucleotides: TGTGCCAGCAGTAGCCCCCTGACTGAAGCTTTCTTT.

This clone has a handful of counts. This rearrangement joins TRBV11-2 to TRBJ1-5, with D hard to call. This CDR3 contains 15 residues. The germline V and J ends were trimmed by 0 bases and 0 bases, with 6 bases remaining between them. The germline CDR1 and CDR2 sequences are SGHAT and FQNNGV. The DNA for the CDR3 is TGTGCCAGCAGCTTAGACGGGAATAGCAATCAGCCCCAGCATTTT. It translates to CASSLDGNSNQPQHF.

This chain links TRBV6-1 with TRBJ1-3; D not resolved. The CDR3 runs 15 residues. V lost 2 bases, J lost 1 base, and 9 bases lay in between. The germline V gene has CDR1 MNHNS and CDR2 SASEGT. Here the CDR3 DNA reads TGTGCCAGCAGTGAACAGGCTATTTCTGGAAACACCATATATTTT. Residues: CASSEQAISGNTIYF.

This clone was detected only once. This chain links TRBV29-1 with TRBJ1-2; no clear D gene. CDR3 length: 13 residues. Germline V CDR1 and CDR2: SQVTM, ANQGSEA. Deletions cut 6 bases from V and 2 bases from J, with 13 bases between. The CDR3 nucleotides read TGCAGCGTCTCCTCAGGCAGAAACTATGGCTACACCTTC. It encodes CSVSSGRNYGYTF.

The chain uses TRBV19 and TRBJ1-4; no reliable D call. Germline CDR1 is LNHDA and CDR2 is SQIVND (reference sequence). V lost 3 bases to trimming and J lost 0 bases, with 11 bases between them. CDR3 length: 16 amino acids. The CDR3 here is CASSIARDATNEKLFF. For the CDR3, the DNA is TGTGCCAGTAGTATTGCCCGGGATGCAACTAATGAAAAACTGTTTTTT.

This clone was observed once. The chain has TRBV3-1 (or the pseudogene TRBV3-2) and TRBJ2-5; a possible D gene is TRBD2 (6 bases). Per germline, CDR1 LGHDT and CDR2 YNNKEL (reference sequence). The CDR3 totals 15 residues. With 1 base removed from V and 9 bases from J, the gap between germline ends came to 18 bases. The chain's CDR3 is CASSQVRGGKGPQYF. The CDR3, as DNA: TGTGCCAGCAGCCAAGTTCGTGGCGGGAAAGGGCCCCAGTACTTC.

The chain links TRBV7-9 to TRBJ1-3, with 8 bases fitting TRBD1. V lost 5 bases and J lost 0; bases outside the gene matches: 9. The germline V gene encodes CDR1 SEHNR and CDR2 FQNEAQ (reference sequence). The CDR3 runs to 17 residues. CDR3 nucleotides: TGTGCCAGCAGCGACGGCGGACAGGGAAACTCTGGAAACACCATATATTTT. Amino acids: CASSDGGQGNSGNTIYF.